This T cell receptor beta chain was obtained from a study of early T cells in non-severe SARS-CoV-2 infection. Overall study context: Sequencing was performed on bulk RNA from unsorted whole blood, leaving chains unpaired. Study results and caveats: Reliance on VDJdb matching favored anti-spike CD8 responses; private and CD4 specificities were missed.

In regard to this clonotype: What it binds is unknown.

Individual cDNA molecules received unique molecular identifiers. In TCRdb, the 5' RACE reads were re-called with MiXCR into one record per CDR3 protein. The sample holds over 95,000 distinct CDR3 sequences; roughly 17% are singletons and the top ten take roughly 1.2%. In germline, CDR1 is MNHNS, CDR2 SASEGT. The CDR3 contains 12 residues. V was shortened by 8 bases and J by 2 bases, with 10 bases between the two germline ends. The source material was whole blood. This sequence joins TRBV6-1 and TRBJ2-7, with TRBD1 as a possible D gene (7 bases). The TCR sequence derives from an adult who was a healthcare worker with PCR-confirmed SARS-CoV-2 infection or an uninfected control (not recorded which). The CDR3 region has the DNA TGTGCCAGCCTCAGGGGGGCCTACGAGCAGTACTTC. Translated, it gives CASLRGAYEQYF.